A single sample is the source of the 21 T cell receptor beta chains below, sequenced in a study of T cell responses to AZD1222 COVID-19 vaccine. This table comes from immunoSEQ multiplex PCR, and its TCRdb copy is limited to in-frame clones, with some not included. The sample holds roughly 260,000 clones, approximately 93% seen once. Source: peripheral blood, taken on day 0 of AZD1222 vaccination. These receptors came from an adult in good health.

The V gene is TRBV25-1, the J gene TRBJ2-3, with D possibly TRBD1 on 6 matching bases. The V end lost 0 bases, the J end lost 8 bases, and 6 bases lay between the germline ends. CDR1 is MGHDK and CDR2 is SYGVNS in the germline V gene. The CDR3 sequence is 12 residues long. The chain's CDR3 is CASSEYRGTQYF. CDR3 sequence (DNA): TGTGCCAGCAGTGAATACAGGGGTACGCAGTATTTT.

The gene calls are TRBV2 and TRBJ2-7; 7 bases align to TRBD1. The CDR3 has 12 residues. Germline trimming cut 5 bases from V and 3 bases from J; bases unmatched to any gene: 1. Germline CDR1 SNHLY, CDR2 FYNNEI. In DNA form, the CDR3 reads TGTGCCAGCAGTAGACAGGGCTACGAGCAGTACTTC. Translating gives CASSRQGYEQYF.

The chain has TRBV7-2 and TRBJ2-3; D may be TRBD1 (5 bases). From germline, CDR1 is SGHTA and CDR2 FQGNSA. V gave up 3 bases and J gave up 4 bases, with 11 bases separating them. CDR3 length: 14 residues. CDR3 DNA sequence: TGTGCCAGCAGCTTCCAAAGGGGCGCAGATACGCAGTATTTT. Its protein product is CASSFQRGADTQYF.

The chain links TRBV30 to TRBJ2-5; 9 bases fit TRBD1. Germline assignment: CDR1 GTSNPN and CDR2 SVGIG (reference sequence). The CDR3 length is 15 residues. The trim removed 0 bases at V and 5 bases at J, leaving 7 bases unmatched. CDR3 bases: TGTGCCTGGAGTGTACGGGGGACAGGGCGGGAGACCCAGTACTTC. It yields the protein CAWSVRGTGRETQYF.

In its sample, this clone was seen once. DNA of the CDR3: TGTGCCAGCAGCTTAGCTGGCGGGAATGGCTACACCTTC. Translating gives CASSLAGGNGYTF. The V gene is TRBV7-9, the J gene TRBJ1-2, with D hard to call. This CDR3 has 13 residues. V lost 0 bases, J lost 6 bases, and 8 bases lay in between. Germline lookup yields CDR1 SEHNR and CDR2 FQNEAQ (reference sequence).

The genes are TRBV11-2 and TRBJ1-1; a possible D gene is TRBD1 (5 bases). CDR1 is SGHAT and CDR2 is FQNNGV in the germline V gene. The V gene lost 4 bases and the J gene lost 6 bases, with 15 bases spanning the gap. This CDR3 comprises 14 residues. CDR3 sequence (DNA): TGTGCCAGCAGCTCGACTTCAGGGTATTCTGAAGCTTTCTTT. It is translated as CASSSTSGYSEAFF. Full variable domain (missing parts from reference TRBV11-2 and TRBJ1-1): EAGVAQSPRYKIIEKRQSVAFWCNPISGHATLYWYQQILGQGPKLLIQFQNNGVVDDSQLPKDRFSAERLKGVDSTLKIQPAKLEDSAVYLCASSSTSGYSEAFFGQGTRLTVV.

The chain couples TRBV28 to TRBJ2-6; tentatively, D is TRBD1 or TRBD2 (5 bases each). Germline V gene lookup returns CDR1 MDHEN and CDR2 SYDVKM. This CDR3 has 19 residues. The V end was cut by 4 bases, the J end by 0 bases, with 19 bases between. CDR3 DNA sequence: TGTGCCAGCAGTTCCATACCGGGACGGAGTGCCTCTGGGGCCAACGTCCTGACTTTC. This codes for CASSSIPGRSASGANVLTF.

This clone was detected only a few times. The chain combines TRBV14 with TRBJ2-2, with D possibly being TRBD1 or TRBD2 (5 bases each). The CDR3 loop spans 15 amino acids. Trimming stripped 3 bases from V and 3 bases from J, with 11 bases between. CDR1 is SGHDN, CDR2 FVKESK, per germline. CDR3 protein: CASSHGGWDTGELFF. The CDR3 bases are TGTGCCAGCAGCCATGGGGGTTGGGACACCGGGGAGCTGTTTTTT.

The chain uses TRBV12-3 or TRBV12-4 and TRBJ1-1; D gene uncertain. V was shortened by 6 bases and J by 1 base, with 9 bases between the two germline ends. This CDR3 region has 13 residues. CDR3 nucleotide sequence: TGTGCCAGCAGAAGTCCAGGGAACACTGAAGCTTTCTTT. Its protein product is CASRSPGNTEAFF.

The chain links TRBV6-5 to TRBJ1-1, with D unresolved. Trimming stripped 5 bases from V and 1 base from J, with 11 bases between. CDR3 size: 14 residues. Germline CDR1 MNHEY, CDR2 SVGAGI. CDR3 in amino acids: CASSTPPPNTEAFF. CDR3 DNA sequence: TGTGCCAGCAGTACCCCGCCACCGAACACTGAAGCTTTCTTT.

CDR3 protein: CASSQGGASGQPQHF. Here the CDR3 DNA reads TGTGCCAGCAGCCAAGGGGGGGCCAGCGGTCAGCCCCAGCATTTT. The gene calls are TRBV3-1 (or the pseudogene TRBV3-2) and TRBJ1-5; D might be TRBD1 (6 bases). CDR1 and CDR2 from the germline V gene are LGHDT and YNNKEL (reference sequence). V shed 1 base and J shed 6 bases, with 13 bases lying between them. The CDR3 has 15 residues.

The CDR3 bases are TGCGCCAGCAGCCCCGGGACGGGCACTGAAGCTTTCTTT. This sequence encodes CASSPGTGTEAFF. The V and J genes are TRBV5-1 and TRBJ1-1, with a weak D call TRBD1 (5 bases). This CDR3 has 13 residues. Deletions cut 4 bases from V and 4 bases from J, with 11 bases between. CDR1 and CDR2 from the germline V gene are SGHRS and YFSETQ.

The chain links TRBV27 to TRBJ2-5, with D possibly being TRBD2 (5 bases). V was shortened by 8 bases and J by 5 bases, with 15 bases between the two germline ends. This CDR3 spans 13 amino acids. Germline V gives CDR1 MNHEY, CDR2 SMNVEV (reference sequence). In DNA, the CDR3 is TGTGCCAGCGGCCCCCGGGAAGGGGAGACCCAGTACTTC. It specifies CASGPREGETQYF.

The genes are TRBV3-1 (or the pseudogene TRBV3-2) and TRBJ2-1; the D gene is possibly TRBD2 (6 bases). Trimming shortened V by 0 bases and J by 8 bases, and 17 bases separated the two germline ends. This CDR3 has 16 amino acids. CDR1 and CDR2 (germline): LGHDT, YNNKEL (reference sequence). CDR3 DNA: TGTGCCAGCAGCCAAGATTTCACGAGACTAGGCTATGAGCAGTTCTTC. Encoded protein: CASSQDFTRLGYEQFF.

This clone has just one count. V and J are TRBV3-1 (or the pseudogene TRBV3-2) and TRBJ1-5; D is unresolved. CDR1 and CDR2 from the germline V gene are LGHDT and YNNKEL (reference sequence). Trimming removed 1 base from V and 3 bases from J, with 10 bases in between. There are 15 residues in the CDR3. CDR3 in DNA: TGTGCCAGCAGCCAAGGAAATTCTCCCAATCAGCCCCAGCATTTT. It yields the protein CASSQGNSPNQPQHF.

CDR3 amino acids: CASSQGTGNTGELFF. The DNA for the CDR3 is TGCGCCAGCAGCCAAGGGACAGGAAACACCGGGGAGCTGTTTTTT. The genes are TRBV4-1 and TRBJ2-2; 7 nucleotides match TRBD1. CDR1 is MGHRA, CDR2 YSYEKL, per germline. The V and J ends lost 1 base and 2 bases, in that order; junction bases with no gene match: 1. There are 15 residues in the CDR3.

Only one count was recorded for this clone. The V gene is TRBV5-1, the J gene TRBJ1-4; the match to TRBD1 covers 8 bases. V was clipped by 0 bases and J by 7 bases; unmatched bases: 11. The CDR3 is made up of 17 amino acids. CDR1 and CDR2 (germline): SGHRS, YFSETQ. The DNA for the CDR3 is TGCGCCAGCAGCTTGGAGGGGCAGGGGGCTTGGGGTGAAAAACTGTTTTTT. It is translated as CASSLEGQGAWGEKLFF.

The chain combines TRBV20-1 with TRBJ1-2; D is perhaps TRBD1 (6 bases). V lost 3 bases and J lost 8, with 13 bases in between. The CDR3 consists of 12 residues. Looked up from germline, CDR1 is DFQATT and CDR2 is SNEGSKA (reference sequence). The CDR3 DNA is TGCAGTGCTAGTAACAGGGCGATCGGCTACACCTTC. This codes for CSASNRAIGYTF.

In this sample, this clone turned up a few times. The gene calls are TRBV4-2 and TRBJ1-3; D is possibly TRBD1 (6 bases). CDR3 length: 17 amino acids. V gave up 0 bases and J gave up 3 bases, with 15 bases separating them. Per the germline V gene, CDR1 is LGHNA and CDR2 is YNFKEQ. For the CDR3, the DNA is TGTGCCAGCAGCCAAGAAAGAAGGGGGGCATATGGAAACACCATATATTTT. Translation gives CASSQERRGAYGNTIYF.

This chain connects TRBV24-1 to TRBJ1-2; D possibly corresponds to TRBD1 (6 bases). V was shortened by 7 bases and J by 8 bases, with 13 bases between the two germline ends. Germline V CDR1 and CDR2: KGHDR, SFDVKD. This CDR3 contains 12 residues. The CDR3 loop is CATSLQGYGYTF. The DNA of the CDR3 is TGTGCCACCAGCCTGCAGGGGTACGGCTACACCTTC.

The gene calls are TRBV27 and TRBJ2-7; no definite D call. V shed 5 bases and J shed 5 bases, with 22 bases lying between them. This CDR3 comprises 16 residues. CDR1 is MNHEY, CDR2 SMNVEV, per germline (reference sequence). The CDR3: CASSPTPGRSFDEQYF. CDR3 nucleotide sequence: TGTGCCAGCAGTCCAACCCCCGGCAGGTCCTTTGACGAGCAGTACTTC.